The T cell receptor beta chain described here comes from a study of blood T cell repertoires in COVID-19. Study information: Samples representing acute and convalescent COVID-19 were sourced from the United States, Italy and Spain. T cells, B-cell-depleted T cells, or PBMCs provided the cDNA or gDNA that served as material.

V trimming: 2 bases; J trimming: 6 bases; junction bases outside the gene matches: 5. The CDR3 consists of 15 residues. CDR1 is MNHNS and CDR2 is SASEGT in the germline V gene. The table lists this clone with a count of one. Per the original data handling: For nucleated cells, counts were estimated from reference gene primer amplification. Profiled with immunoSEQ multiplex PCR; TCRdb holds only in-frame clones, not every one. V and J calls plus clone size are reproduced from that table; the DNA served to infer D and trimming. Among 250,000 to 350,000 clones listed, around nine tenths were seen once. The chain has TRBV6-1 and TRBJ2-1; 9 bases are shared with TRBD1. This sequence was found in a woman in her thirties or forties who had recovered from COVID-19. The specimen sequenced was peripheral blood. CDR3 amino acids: CASSETGTGTNEQFF. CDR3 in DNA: TGTGCCAGCAGTGAAACCGGGACAGGGACCAATGAGCAGTTCTTC.